One and the same sample provided the 23 T cell receptor beta chains below, sequenced in a study of cytomegalovirus exposure and HLA in healthy donors. Primers included in the PCR were 60 Vbeta and 13 Jbeta primers. Produced via immunoSEQ multiplex PCR; TCRdb's table is partial and in-frame only. The profile shows approximately 100,000 clones, about 75% of them singletons. The specimen was PBMCs. The receptors derive from a woman in her 40s in good health and CMV-seropositive.

The chain combines TRBV5-1 with TRBJ2-2; 11 positions match TRBD2. This CDR3 is built from 15 residues. V lost 3 bases, J lost 6 bases, and 4 bases stayed unmatched. Germline V gives CDR1 SGHRS, CDR2 YFSETQ. The CDR3 loop reads CASSSSLAGAGELFF. The CDR3 region has the DNA TGCGCCAGCAGCTCTTCACTAGCGGGGGCCGGGGAGCTGTTTTTT.

V gene TRBV25-1 combines with J gene TRBJ2-3; 9 bases line up with TRBD2. V shed 7 bases and J 4 bases; nucleotides not matched to a gene: 3. The CDR3 loop spans 13 amino acids. Germline values: CDR1 MGHDK, CDR2 SYGVNS. CDR3 sequence: CASMTSGPDTQYF. CDR3 DNA sequence: TGTGCCAGCATGACTAGCGGTCCAGATACGCAGTATTTT.

The CDR3 nucleotides are TGTGCCAGTCGGGGACTTTCGGGCTCCATCTCTGAAGCTTTCTTT. Translation: CASRGLSGSISEAFF. The rearrangement joins TRBV2 to TRBJ1-1; the D gene is possibly TRBD1 (5 bases). The germline V gene encodes CDR1 SNHLY and CDR2 FYNNEI. The CDR3 has 15 amino acids. Deletions cut 9 bases from V and 6 bases from J, with 23 bases between.

The chain employs TRBV6-6 and TRBJ2-3; TRBD1 matches 11 bases. There are 16 residues in the CDR3. CDR1 and CDR2 from the germline V gene are MNHNY and SVGAGI (reference sequence). V was clipped by 3 bases and J by 4 bases; unmatched bases: 6. The CDR3 nucleotides read TGTGCCAGCAGTTATGTAGGACAGGGGGCCTCAGATACGCAGTATTTT. This encodes CASSYVGQGASDTQYF.

The genes are TRBV28 and TRBJ2-3; possibly TRBD1 for D (5 bases). Trimming cost V 6 bases and J 2 bases, with 9 bases left between them. Germline V CDR1 and CDR2: MDHEN, SYDVKM. The CDR3 has 13 residues. CDR3 sequence (DNA): TGTGCCAGCAGGACAGTCTCCACAGATACGCAGTATTTT. As protein: CASRTVSTDTQYF. Using reference TRBV28 and TRBJ2-3 for the parts outside the CDR3, the full variable domain is DVKVTQSSRYLVKRTGEKVFLECVQDMDHENMFWYRQDPGLGLRLIYFSYDVKMKEKGDIPEGYSVSREKKERFSLILESASTNQTSMYLCASRTVSTDTQYFGPGTRLTVL.

Only one count was recorded for this clone. The rearrangement uses TRBV7-3 and TRBJ2-7, with 9 bases aligning to TRBD1. V trimming: 3 bases; J trimming: 2 bases; junction bases outside the gene matches: 2. From germline, CDR1 is SGHTA and CDR2 FQGTGA. The CDR3 contains 14 residues. The CDR3 protein is CASSLGQGAYEQYF. CDR3 bases: TGTGCCAGCAGCTTGGGACAGGGTGCCTACGAGCAGTACTTC.

On this clone itself: Compared with germline, one end of the junction differs, possibly owing to a read error. The genes are TRBV29-1 and TRBJ2-5; D might be TRBD2 (5 bases). The V gene's germline CDR1 is SQVTM and CDR2 ANQGSEA. The CDR3 is made up of 10 amino acids. This chain's CDR3 is CSVEDLVRDF. The CDR3 DNA sequence: TGCAGCGTTGAAGATCTGGTGAGGGACTTC.

V and J are TRBV2 and TRBJ2-5; 7 nucleotides align to TRBD2. CDR1 is SNHLY and CDR2 is FYNNEI in the germline V gene. V shed 8 bases, J shed 2 bases, and the junction held 8 bases outside the gene matches. There are 14 residues in the CDR3. The CDR3 sequence is CASGRGPQQETQYF. Here the CDR3 DNA reads TGTGCCAGCGGGAGGGGACCACAACAAGAGACCCAGTACTTC. Full variable domain (rest looked up from reference TRBV2 and TRBJ2-5): EPEVTQTPSHQVTQMGQEVILRCVPISNHLYFYWYRQILGQKVEFLVSFYNNEISEKSEIFDDQFSVERPDGSNFTLKIRSTKLEDSAMYFCASGRGPQQETQYFGPGTRLLVL.

This chain's CDR3 is CASTRTLSLSGANVLTF. Written as DNA, the CDR3 is TGTGCCAGCACTAGGACTTTGTCCCTCTCTGGGGCCAACGTCCTGACTTTC. The rearrangement uses TRBV2 and TRBJ2-6; maybe TRBD2 (5 bases). This CDR3 is built from 17 residues. Germline V gives CDR1 SNHLY, CDR2 FYNNEI. Trimming left V 7 bases short and J 0 bases short, with 16 bases between. Full variable domain (remainder filled in from reference TRBV2 and TRBJ2-6): EPEVTQTPSHQVTQMGQEVILRCVPISNHLYFYWYRQILGQKVEFLVSFYNNEISEKSEIFDDQFSVERPDGSNFTLKIRSTKLEDSAMYFCASTRTLSLSGANVLTFGAGSRLTVL.

The gene calls are TRBV5-8 and TRBJ1-6, with D perhaps TRBD1 (6 bases). This CDR3 has 14 residues. CDR1 is SGHTS, CDR2 YDEGEE, per germline. V dropped 0 bases and J dropped 10 bases, with 11 bases sitting between them. The DNA for the CDR3 is TGTGCCAGCAGCTTGGCAGGGGCGAGATCACCCCTCCACTTT. It translates to CASSLAGARSPLHF.

The chain has TRBV5-1 and TRBJ2-3; 14 positions match TRBD2. This CDR3 has 15 residues. V shed 5 bases and J 3 bases; nucleotides not matched to a gene: 2. Germline values: CDR1 SGHRS, CDR2 YFSETQ. The CDR3: CASRTSGGGTDTQYF. CDR3 DNA sequence: TGCGCCAGCAGGACTAGCGGGGGGGGTACAGATACGCAGTATTTT.

This clone was counted a few times. CDR3 coding DNA: TGCGCCAGCAGCTTGGGTGAAGCCGGGGAGCAGTACTTC. Translation gives CASSLGEAGEQYF. The rearrangement uses TRBV5-1 and TRBJ2-7; D not resolved. The V end lost 0 bases, the J end lost 7 bases, and 11 bases lay between the germline ends. Germline loops: CDR1 SGHRS, CDR2 YFSETQ. This CDR3 has 13 residues.

This rearrangement joins TRBV7-2 to TRBJ2-7, with TRBD2 matching 7 bases. CDR1 is SGHTA and CDR2 is FQGNSA in the germline V gene. The CDR3 runs to 14 residues. The V gene end was trimmed by 1 base and the J gene end by 3 bases; junction bases not matched to a gene: 3. CDR3 sequence: CASSLDPGGYEQYF. As DNA, the CDR3 is TGTGCCAGCAGCTTAGATCCGGGGGGCTACGAGCAGTACTTC.

This clone has a single count. The chain uses TRBV13 and TRBJ1-4, with D possibly TRBD1 on 5 matching bases. The ends were cut back, 2 bases at V and 8 bases at J, with 15 bases in the middle. In germline, CDR1 is PRHDT, CDR2 FYEKMQ (reference sequence). This CDR3 region has 15 residues. Written as DNA, the CDR3 is TGTGCCAGCAGCTTACGGGGGACGAGCACCGAAAAACTGTTTTTT. Translated, it gives CASSLRGTSTEKLFF.

The V gene is TRBV19, the J gene TRBJ1-5; 8 bases agree with TRBD1. J gave up 2 bases and V 5 bases, and 5 bases lay outside the gene matches. Per the germline V gene, CDR1 is LNHDA and CDR2 is SQIVND (reference sequence). The CDR3 length is 15 residues. CDR3 protein: CASSLGQGGNQPQHF. The DNA for the CDR3 is TGTGCCAGTAGTTTAGGACAGGGAGGCAATCAGCCCCAGCATTTT.

The rearrangement uses TRBV5-4 and TRBJ1-2; D possibly corresponds to TRBD1 (5 bases). The CDR3 has 13 residues. With 4 bases removed from V and 2 bases from J, the gap between germline ends came to 9 bases. Germline CDR1 SGHNT, CDR2 YYREEE (reference sequence). CDR3 residues: CASSPGGNYGYTF. In DNA, the CDR3 is TGTGCCAGCAGCCCGGGGGGGAACTATGGCTACACCTTC.

The CDR3 bases are TGTGCCACCTCTACTTATGGAGGGCGTAAGGGCTACACCTTC. Translating it yields CATSTYGGRKGYTF. The chain joins TRBV6-1 to TRBJ1-2; D remains ambiguous. Germline assignment: CDR1 MNHNS and CDR2 SASEGT. The CDR3 totals 14 residues. V gave up 10 bases and J gave up 8 bases, with 23 bases separating them.

V gene TRBV5-1 combines with J gene TRBJ2-7, with D possibly being TRBD1 (6 bases). CDR1 SGHRS and CDR2 YFSETQ come from the germline V gene. V shed 6 bases and J shed 5 bases, with 15 bases lying between them. The CDR3 covers 13 residues. CDR3 in amino acids: CASTEQGSNEQYF. Here the CDR3 DNA reads TGCGCCAGCACAGAACAGGGTAGCAACGAGCAGTACTTC. Filled out from reference TRBV5-1 and TRBJ2-7, the complete variable domain reads KAGVTQTPRYLIKTRGQQVTLSCSPISGHRSVSWYQQTPGQGLQFLFEYFSETQRNKGNFPGRFSGRQFSNSRSEMNVSTLELGDSALYLCASTEQGSNEQYFGPGTRLTVT.

This clone was counted a few times. The chain is built from TRBV18 and TRBJ1-1; D not certain. Deletions cut 1 base from V and 0 bases from J, with 9 bases between. The germline V gene has CDR1 KGHSH and CDR2 LQKENI. There are 15 residues in the CDR3. CDR3 protein: CASSPRSGMNTEAFF. CDR3 nucleotides: TGTGCCAGCTCACCACGGTCGGGAATGAACACTGAAGCTTTCTTT.

This clone turned up a few times. The chain employs TRBV30 and TRBJ1-2, with D possibly TRBD1 on 5 matching bases. V was trimmed by 0 bases and J by 14 bases, leaving 16 bases between them. This CDR3 spans 12 amino acids. CDR1 is GTSNPN and CDR2 is SVGIG in the germline V gene (reference sequence). In nucleotides, the CDR3 is TGTGCCTGGAGTGTATCCGCAGGGTTTTCTACCTTC. Translating gives CAWSVSAGFSTF.

This sequence joins TRBV4-2 and TRBJ2-1, with 9 bases aligning to TRBD2. V was pared by 0 bases and J by 7 bases, with 7 bases of the junction left unmatched. This CDR3 is 16 amino acids long. Germline-derived CDR1 and CDR2 are LGHNA and YNFKEQ. CDR3 DNA sequence: TGTGCCAGCAGCCAAGACAGCGGGGGGACCCTAAATGAGCAGTTCTTC. Its translation is CASSQDSGGTLNEQFF.

Worth noting for this clone: One junction end does not reproduce the germline sequence, and a read error may be involved. The chain joins TRBV7-9 to TRBJ1-1; maybe TRBD1 (5 bases). The CDR3 has 17 residues. Germline V gene sequence: CDR1 SEHNR, CDR2 FQNEAQ (reference sequence). DNA for the CDR3: TGTTCCAGCAGCTTATTGAGTGGGGGAGGGAGGTACACTGAAGCTTTCTTT. Its translation is CSSSLLSGGGRYTEAFF.

The CDR3 reads CASREGDTQYF. CDR3 DNA sequence: TGTGCCAGCAGGGAGGGGGATACGCAGTATTTT. The chain recombines TRBV7-3 with TRBJ2-3; D may be TRBD2 (6 bases). V lost 6 bases and J 6 bases, leaving 7 bases between the germline ends. Germline assignment: CDR1 SGHTA and CDR2 FQGTGA. The CDR3 is 11 amino acids.